This T cell receptor beta chain was profiled in a study of blood T cell repertoires in COVID-19. The CDR3 is 15 residues long. Per the germline V gene, CDR1 is MNHNS and CDR2 is SASEGT. Germline trimming cut 0 bases from V and 5 bases from J; bases unmatched to any gene: 7. Ages ranged from about 18 to 100 years, with residence in 20 to 30 US areas. Cohort 3 donors counted as recovered after two negative PCRs, clearance, or resolved symptoms. Clones were sequenced by immunoSEQ multiplex PCR, and TCRdb holds only the in-frame ones, with some missing. The repertoire has about 400,000 clones, roughly nine tenths of them found once; the top ten carry 1.7%.

The chain recombines TRBV6-1 with TRBJ2-7, with TRBD1 matching 7 bases. The sample comprised PBMCs or T cells enriched from blood (not recorded which). The receptor was isolated from a woman aged 30 to 39 who had recovered from COVID-19. CDR3: CASSEAIGGVDEQYF. The CDR3 DNA follows: TGTGCCAGCAGTGAAGCGATAGGGGGCGTGGACGAGCAGTACTTC.